This T cell receptor (beta chain) was recorded in a study of CD8 T cells in Susac syndrome. General observations from the study: It was acknowledged in the study that its TCR sequencing and HLA analysis involved a relatively small number of individuals.

TEMRA cells underwent FACS enrichment and CD8+ and CD4+ T cells underwent negative isolation. Of note for this clonotype: The antigen remains unidentified.

This CDR3 has 15 amino acids. V lost 1 base to trimming and J lost 2 bases, with 11 bases between them. Looked up from germline, CDR1 is MGHRA and CDR2 is YSYEKL. After extraction with the RNeasy kit, roughly 0.5 to 1 ug of the RNA was reverse transcribed using random hexamers. The CDR3 of TCR beta was amplified by immunoSEQ multiplex PCR across 54 Vbeta and 13 Jbeta. TCRdb fed the immunoSEQ multiplex PCR reads into MiXCR, producing one record per CDR3 protein. This table has fewer than 250,000 distinct CDR3 sequences, roughly 92% appearing once. This clonotype originated in a human donor in good health. This chain links TRBV4-1 with TRBJ1-2; possible D gene TRBD1, 6 bases. The sequencing sample was made of CD4+ T cells from PBMCs. The CDR3: CASSQVPGDNYGYTF. The CDR3, as DNA: TGCGCCAGCAGCCAAGTCCCAGGGGACAACTATGGCTACACCTTC.